This section outlines one T cell receptor beta chain sequence together with its context. The sample is drawn from a study of long-term antiretroviral therapy in people with HIV. Germline CDR1 GTSNPN, CDR2 SVGIG (reference sequence). V was pared by 5 bases and J by 0 bases, with 11 bases between. This CDR3 is built from 14 residues. Survey level was the resolution at which the v3.0 immunoSEQ assay ran. Repertoires were generated with immunoSEQ multiplex PCR, while TCRdb's copy carries only in-frame clones and drops some. There are roughly 20,000 clones in the sample; 85% occur only once, and roughly 3.9% lies in the top ten.

Material: unsorted PBMCs, obtained approximately 4 years after starting antiretroviral therapy. The genes are TRBV30 and TRBJ1-3; no firm D call. The clonotype comes from a man between 18 and 35 years old with HIV. The CDR3 sequence is CAWERSRSGNTIYF. CDR3 nucleotides: TGTGCCTGGGAGAGGTCTCGCTCTGGAAACACCATATATTTT.